This T cell receptor beta chain originates from a study of shared clonotypes between healthy human individuals. Study findings and constraints: Sequencing of the sorted subsets was shown by rarefaction to be incomplete despite large depth. The study sampled only blood, and tissue repertoires likely differ.

The table came from immunoSEQ multiplex PCR; TCRdb's copy has only in-frame clones and leaves some out. The sample holds some 240,000 clones; approximately 65% are singletons and the top ten take 11%. In its sample, this clone was seen a few times. Its antigen is currently unknown. V lost 0 bases and J 0 bases, leaving 7 bases between the germline ends. Germline V gives CDR1 SGHNT, CDR2 YYREEE (reference sequence). The CDR3 covers 14 residues. Sequencing was carried out using memory CD4+ T cells sorted from blood. Sample subset: CD45RA-negative fraction. This chain uses TRBV5-4 with TRBJ2-7; the D is unclear. This TCR was recovered from a man aged 30 to 45 in good health. This CDR3 reads CASSLEAASYEQYF. The CDR3 DNA is TGTGCCAGCAGCTTGGAGGCAGCCTCCTACGAGCAGTACTTC.